This entry features one T cell receptor beta chain sequence. Its specificity is not known. From RNA transcripts, TCR beta CDR3 regions were amplified. Using the HTBI primer set, a first-round RT-PCR was run on the TCR CDR3. From the multiplex PCR reads, TCRdb called clonotypes with MiXCR, one entry per CDR3 protein. The sample consists of roughly 420,000 distinct CDR3 sequences, 12% to 15% of them appearing once. The source of the sample is a study of T cells in Graves' hyperthyroidism and ophthalmopathy. Study observations and caveats: With a median lead of approximately six months before onset, the model predicted ophthalmopathy. Ophthalmopathy and stable hyperthyroidism were separated by a 13 V-J model.

CDR3 length equals 13 residues. CDR1 and CDR2 from the germline V gene are SEHNR and FQNEAQ (reference sequence). V dropped 2 bases and J dropped 4 bases, with 8 bases sitting between them. Exclusion criteria comprised uncontrolled infection, other autoimmune disease, pregnancy or lactation. The sequenced material came from blood. This TCR was sampled from a woman between 18 and 29 years old with Graves' hyperthyroidism. The chain couples TRBV7-9 to TRBJ1-1; possible D gene TRBD1, 5 bases. CDR3 nucleotides: TGTGCCAGCAGCTTACCCGGGGGCACTGAAGCTTTCTTT. This gives the protein CASSLPGGTEAFF.